This T cell receptor beta chain was recorded in a study of T cell responses to AZD1222 COVID-19 vaccine. Background on the study: Both about-4-week and about-12-week second-dose recipients were combined.

General study results and limits: After two AZD1222 doses, spike-specific TCR breadth and depth rose versus day 0. Only a handful of people who got AZD1222 tested seropositive at baseline.

Note on this clone: Its antigen is as yet unknown.

The CDR3 runs to 15 residues. Deletions cut 5 bases from V and 2 bases from J, with 13 bases between. Germline V gene lookup returns CDR1 MDHEN and CDR2 SYDVKM. Profiled with immunoSEQ multiplex PCR; TCRdb holds only in-frame clones, not every one. The profile covers under 110,000 clones, with roughly 90% appearing a single time and over 4.5% taken by the ten largest. The source of this sequence is an adult in good health. The gene calls are TRBV28 and TRBJ2-1; D is ambiguous. This material consisted of peripheral blood, taken on day 0 of AZD1222 vaccination. CDR3 protein: CASSPASAAYNEQFF. The CDR3 region has the DNA TGTGCCAGCAGTCCCGCCAGCGCGGCCTACAATGAGCAGTTCTTC.